These 27 T cell receptor beta chains were sequenced from one sample in a study of CD8 T cells in Susac syndrome. RNA was extracted with the RNeasy kit, and a quantity of roughly 0.5 to 1 ug was reverse transcribed using random hexamers. TCRdb independently ran MiXCR on the immunoSEQ multiplex PCR reads; one entry per CDR3 protein. Among just over 150,000 distinct CDR3 sequences listed, roughly 96% were seen once. Specimen: CD8+ T cells from PBMCs. These receptors all come from a human donor with multiple sclerosis.

The chain joins TRBV5-4 to TRBJ2-7; D gene uncertain. This CDR3 spans 14 amino acids. CDR1 and CDR2 (germline): SGHNT, YYREEE (reference sequence). Trimming removed 0 bases at V and 0 bases at J, with 7 bases between. DNA of the CDR3: TGTGCCAGCAGCTTGGCGGGTAGCTCCTACGAGCAGTACGTC. As protein: CASSLAGSSYEQYV.

This clonotype was observed once. The chain uses TRBV14 and TRBJ2-7, with D maybe TRBD2 (6 bases). The CDR3 is made up of 13 amino acids. Germline loops: CDR1 SGHDN, CDR2 FVKESK. V shed 3 bases and J shed 12 bases, with 18 bases lying between them. In DNA, the CDR3 is TGTGCCAGCAGCCACATGAGCGGGCACAGACTGTACGTC. This translates into CASSHMSGHRLYV.

This clonotype was seen once. This chain connects TRBV12-3 or TRBV12-4 to TRBJ1-4, with 7 bases fitting TRBD1. The V and J ends lost 6 bases and 3 bases, in that order; junction bases with no gene match: 10. The CDR3 sequence is 16 residues long. CDR3 in DNA: TGTGCCAGCAGCCCTACGAAGCAGGGGGCTAATGAAAAACTGTTTTTT. Translated, it gives CASSPTKQGANEKLFF.

This clonotype was picked up a small number of times. The chain is built from TRBV19 and TRBJ1-2; possible D gene TRBD1, 5 bases. CDR3 length: 15 residues. Trimming left V 3 bases short and J 5 bases short, with 16 bases between. The V gene's germline CDR1 is LNHDA and CDR2 SQIVND (reference sequence). For the CDR3, the DNA is TGTGCCAGTAGTATGCTTCGGCAGGGCAAATATGGCTACACCTTC. Protein product: CASSMLRQGKYGYTF.

The rearrangement uses TRBV24-1 and TRBJ2-6, with a weak D call TRBD1 (5 bases). Germline lookup yields CDR1 KGHDR and CDR2 SFDVKD. The length of the CDR3 is 19 residues. Between the trimmed V and J ends, which lost 5 bases and 1 base, there was a span of 20 bases. The CDR3 DNA reads as TGTGCCACCAGTGCCCCAACAGGTCGTGGAAATTCTGGGGCCAACGTCCTGACTTTC. Its translation: CATSAPTGRGNSGANVLTF.

V usage is TRBV13 and J usage is TRBJ2-5; 9 bases agree with TRBD1. After removal of 6 bases from V and 6 bases from J, the junction contained 8 bases not matched to a gene. CDR3 length: 14 residues. Per the germline V gene, CDR1 is PRHDT and CDR2 is FYEKMQ (reference sequence). The CDR3 nucleotides read TGTGCCAGCAGGATTGGACAGGGGAGGAAGACCCAGTACTTC. Its protein product is CASRIGQGRKTQYF.

The V call is TRBV7-9, the J call TRBJ2-7; D gene ambiguous. The CDR3 is made up of 13 amino acids. V was cut by 7 bases and J by 2 bases, with 12 bases left in between. Germline CDR1 SEHNR, CDR2 FQNEAQ (reference sequence). The CDR3 loop reads CASTVGIAYEQYF. The CDR3 DNA sequence: TGTGCCAGCACCGTGGGCATCGCCTACGAGCAGTACTTC.

V is TRBV29-1 and J is TRBJ2-1, with 11 bases identical to TRBD2. V gave up 3 bases and J gave up 2 bases; unmatched junction bases: 3. This CDR3 region has 15 residues. The V gene's germline CDR1 is SQVTM and CDR2 ANQGSEA. In DNA form, the CDR3 reads TGCAGCGTTGACTCTAGCGGGGGGCCCTACAATGAGCAGTTCTTC. It specifies CSVDSSGGPYNEQFF.

The V gene is TRBV13, the J gene TRBJ2-1, with D unresolved. This CDR3 has 13 amino acids. The V end lost 5 bases, the J end lost 2 bases, and 7 bases lay between the germline ends. CDR1 is PRHDT, CDR2 FYEKMQ, per germline (reference sequence). The CDR3: CASSRRTYNEQFF. CDR3 in DNA: TGTGCCAGCAGCCGGCGGACCTACAATGAGCAGTTCTTC.

This clonotype was recorded only once. The chain is built from TRBV12-3 or TRBV12-4 and TRBJ1-6, with TRBD1 identical over 10 bases. V gave up 2 bases and J gave up 6 bases; unmatched junction bases: 1. The CDR3 has 15 amino acids. The CDR3 sequence: CASSLRDRGNSPLHF. The CDR3 DNA reads TGTGCCAGCAGTTTACGGGACAGGGGTAATTCACCCCTCCACTTT.

V usage is TRBV5-6 and J usage is TRBJ1-5; D gene ambiguous. The V gene's germline CDR1 is SGHDT and CDR2 YYEEEE. The CDR3 is made up of 14 amino acids. Trimming took off 4 bases at V and 7 bases at J, with 15 bases between the two ends. The CDR3 reads CASSLQESIQPQHF. In nucleotides, the CDR3 is TGTGCCAGCAGCCTACAAGAGAGTATACAGCCCCAGCATTTT.

The V and J genes are TRBV12-5 and TRBJ2-2; no clear D. V was cut by 0 bases and J by 3 bases, with 5 bases left in between. CDR1 is LGHNT, CDR2 FRNRAP, per germline. The CDR3 runs to 14 residues. CDR3 DNA: TGTGCTAGTGGTTTGGTAGGATACACCGGGGAGCTGTTTTTT. This sequence encodes CASGLVGYTGELFF.

This chain links TRBV20-1 with TRBJ1-1, with TRBD1 as a possible D gene (5 bases). Trimming shortened V by 3 bases and J by 0 bases, and 14 bases separated the two germline ends. CDR3 length: 15 residues. The V gene's germline CDR1 is DFQATT and CDR2 SNEGSKA (reference sequence). CDR3 region: CSASEWTYMNTEAFF. The DNA for the CDR3 is TGCAGTGCTAGCGAATGGACATACATGAACACTGAAGCTTTCTTT.

The chain is built from TRBV3-1 and TRBJ1-2; possible D gene TRBD1, 5 bases. This CDR3 has 14 residues. Per the germline V gene, CDR1 is LGHDT and CDR2 is YNNKEL (reference sequence). Deletions cut 2 bases from V and 5 bases from J, with 12 bases between. The CDR3 region is CASSQIPQGYGYTF. In DNA form, the CDR3 reads TGTGCCAGCAGCCAAATCCCGCAGGGATATGGCTACACCTTC.

This chain joins TRBV4-1 and TRBJ2-7; D is uncertain. Trimming shortened V by 1 base and J by 5 bases, and 12 bases separated the two germline ends. This CDR3 has 14 residues. Per the germline V gene, CDR1 is MGHRA and CDR2 is YSYEKL. The CDR3 DNA follows: TGCGCCAGCAGCCAAGCCCTTTCTCCCCACGAGCAGTACTTC. Encoded protein: CASSQALSPHEQYF.

The chain has TRBV2 and TRBJ1-2, with TRBD1 identical over 7 bases. Germline-derived CDR1 and CDR2 are SNHLY and FYNNEI. V trimming: 8 bases; J trimming: 4 bases; junction bases outside the gene matches: 10. This CDR3 contains 14 residues. Here the CDR3 reads CASEEGAPAYGYTF. The CDR3 nucleotides are TGTGCCAGCGAAGAGGGGGCTCCCGCCTATGGCTACACCTTC.

The rearrangement uses TRBV20-1 and TRBJ2-1; 7 bases agree with TRBD2. Per germline, CDR1 DFQATT and CDR2 SNEGSKA (reference sequence). Trimming removed 6 bases from V and 4 bases from J; junction bases left unmatched: 12. CDR3 length equals 15 residues. The CDR3 sequence: CSAPPRGGPYNEQFF. The CDR3 coding sequence is TGCAGTGCCCCCCCGCGCGGGGGACCTTACAATGAGCAGTTCTTC.

In DNA, the CDR3 is TGTGCCAGCAGGTCCGTGGGGCGGGGACAGGGCGTCACCGGGGAGCTGTTTTTT. This translates into CASRSVGRGQGVTGELFF. This chain uses TRBV11-2 with TRBJ2-2; 9 positions match TRBD1. The CDR3 contains 18 residues. Trimming cost V 6 bases and J 4 bases; bases outside gene matches: 15. Germline loops: CDR1 SGHAT, CDR2 FQNNGV.

The chain employs TRBV29-1 and TRBJ2-2, with D unclear. Trimming took off 6 bases at V and 0 bases at J, with 5 bases between the two ends. Per germline, CDR1 SQVTM and CDR2 ANQGSEA. The CDR3 loop spans 12 amino acids. CDR3 DNA: TGCAGCGTCGACTCGAACACCGGGGAGCTGTTTTTT. Translation gives CSVDSNTGELFF.

The chain uses TRBV6-5 and TRBJ2-1, with TRBD1 matching over 10 bases. V dropped 8 bases and J dropped 4; count of bases not matched to a gene: 5. This CDR3 has 14 amino acids. CDR1 and CDR2 from the germline V gene are MNHEY and SVGAGI. CDR3 sequence reads: CASGGGQGYNEQFF. CDR3 coding DNA: TGTGCCAGCGGGGGGGGACAGGGGTACAATGAGCAGTTCTTC.

V gene TRBV6-5 combines with J gene TRBJ2-7, with a tentative D call TRBD2 (5 bases). V was trimmed by 10 bases and J by 5 bases, leaving 12 bases between them. CDR1 MNHEY and CDR2 SVGAGI come from the germline V gene. The CDR3 is 11 residues long. The CDR3 reads CAKTRQNEQYV. The CDR3 bases are TGTGCCAAAACTAGGCAAAACGAGCAGTACGTC.

The genes are TRBV20-1 and TRBJ1-1, with no clear D. Trimming left V 4 bases short and J 1 base short, with 16 bases between. Germline V gene data show CDR1 as DFQATT and CDR2 as SNEGSKA (reference sequence). This CDR3 contains 15 residues. The CDR3 DNA reads TGCAGTGCTATAAACCGTACAGTAGCGAACACTGAAGCTTTCTTT. It specifies CSAINRTVANTEAFF.

The rearrangement links TRBV7-9 to TRBJ2-1; 10 bases agree with TRBD2. The CDR3 is 16 amino acids. Germline CDR1 SEHNR, CDR2 FQNEAQ (reference sequence). Trimming took 7 bases from V and 7 from J; bases not matched to a gene: 13. The CDR3 region is CASIGSGGPGGNEQFF. CDR3 DNA: TGTGCCAGCATAGGTAGCGGGGGGCCCGGCGGGAATGAGCAGTTCTTC.

The rearrangement joins TRBV14 to TRBJ2-6; 10 nucleotides align to TRBD1. The CDR3 has 17 amino acids. Germline CDR1 reads SGHDN; CDR2 reads FVKESK. V lost 0 bases to trimming and J lost 5 bases; unmatched junction nucleotides: 4. The CDR3 region is CASSQEGQGFWANVLTF. Here the CDR3 DNA reads TGTGCCAGCAGCCAAGAGGGACAGGGGTTTTGGGCCAACGTCCTGACTTTC.

This chain connects TRBV20-1 to TRBJ2-7, with TRBD2 as a possible D gene (5 bases). V lost 7 bases to trimming and J lost 1 base, with 14 bases between them. The CDR3 is 13 residues long. Germline V lookup: CDR1 DFQATT, CDR2 SNEGSKA (reference sequence). CDR3: CSVVTPGSYEQYF. CDR3 sequence (DNA): TGCAGTGTTGTTACGCCGGGATCCTACGAGCAGTACTTC.

The rearrangement uses TRBV11-2 and TRBJ2-7; D is unclear. Germline-derived CDR1 and CDR2 are SGHAT and FQNNGV. V lost 6 bases, J lost 6 bases, and 9 bases lay in between. The CDR3 length is 11 residues. CDR3 sequence reads: CASRSVGEQYF. The CDR3 nucleotides are TGTGCCAGCAGATCAGTTGGCGAGCAGTACTTC. Using reference TRBV11-2 and TRBJ2-7 for the parts outside the CDR3, the full variable domain is EAGVAQSPRYKIIEKRQSVAFWCNPISGHATLYWYQQILGQGPKLLIQFQNNGVVDDSQLPKDRFSAERLKGVDSTLKIQPAKLEDSAVYLCASRSVGEQYFGPGTRLTVT.

V is TRBV29-1 and J is TRBJ2-5, with 8 bases fitting TRBD2. The germline CDR1 and CDR2 sequences are SQVTM and ANQGSEA. The CDR3 is made up of 16 amino acids. Losses at the gene ends were 2 bases for V and 5 bases for J; bases not matched to a gene: 13. CDR3 in amino acids: CSVESLAGQAVETQYF. The CDR3 DNA sequence: TGCAGCGTTGAAAGCCTAGCGGGTCAGGCCGTCGAGACCCAGTACTTC. Filled out from reference TRBV29-1 and TRBJ2-5, the complete variable domain reads SAVISQKPSRDICQRGTSLTIQCQVDSQVTMMFWYRQQPGQSLTLIATANQGSEATYESGFVIDKFPISRPNLTFSTLTVSNMSPEDSSIYLCSVESLAGQAVETQYFGPGTRLLVL.